The 20 T cell receptor beta chains listed next were all sequenced from one sample in a study of cytomegalovirus exposure and HLA in healthy donors. The protocol was immunoSEQ multiplex PCR, while the TCRdb copy is restricted to in-frame clones and leaves out a portion. The sample has 300,000 to 350,000 clones, around 90% seen once. The sample was PBMCs. Receptors originate from a young man in good health and CMV-seronegative.

The gene calls are TRBV11-2 and TRBJ1-2; D gene unclear. Germline assignment: CDR1 SGHAT and CDR2 FQNNGV. This CDR3 spans 12 amino acids. V was cut by 3 bases and J by 7 bases, with 9 bases left in between. In DNA, the CDR3 is TGTGCCAGCAGCTTGAGAGGGCTTGGCTACACCTTC. It encodes CASSLRGLGYTF.

This rearrangement joins TRBV11-2 to TRBJ1-3; D uncertain. CDR1 and CDR2 from the germline V gene are SGHAT and FQNNGV. The CDR3 length is 15 residues. Trimming shortened V by 5 bases and J by 0 bases, and 11 bases separated the two germline ends. The CDR3 protein is CASSPQVFSGNTIYF. Here the CDR3 DNA reads TGTGCCAGCAGCCCCCAGGTATTCTCTGGAAACACCATATATTTT.

This clone has just one count. The chain employs TRBV5-6 and TRBJ1-6, with D possibly matching TRBD1 (5 bases). The germline V gene has CDR1 SGHDT and CDR2 YYEEEE. CDR3 length: 16 amino acids. Trimming took 0 bases from V and 9 from J, leaving 16 bases between them. CDR3 amino acids: CASSLAGGRGFSPLHF. The CDR3 DNA follows: TGTGCCAGCAGCTTGGCCGGGGGGAGGGGTTTTTCACCCCTCCACTTT.

This clone came up once. CDR3 amino acids: CASSYRRGPGRTEAFF. The CDR3 DNA sequence: TGTGCCAGCAGTTACAGAAGGGGGCCTGGGAGAACTGAAGCTTTCTTT. V usage is TRBV6-5 and J usage is TRBJ1-1; TRBD1 matches at 7 bases. Germline V gene data show CDR1 as MNHEY and CDR2 as SVGAGI. With 2 bases clipped from V and 5 bases from J, the junction kept 11 bases outside the gene matches. The CDR3 contains 16 residues.

CDR3 region: CASRSIAGVNTEAFF. For the CDR3, the DNA is TGTGCCAGCAGGTCAATTGCAGGGGTGAACACTGAAGCTTTCTTT. The chain employs TRBV2 and TRBJ1-1; a possible D gene is TRBD1 (6 bases). V lost 6 bases and J lost 0, with 14 bases in between. From germline, CDR1 is SNHLY and CDR2 FYNNEI. The CDR3 covers 15 residues.

The chain is built from TRBV29-1 and TRBJ1-5; maybe TRBD1 (6 bases). Trimming stripped 7 bases from V and 3 bases from J, with 10 bases between. The CDR3 covers 12 residues. In germline, CDR1 is SQVTM, CDR2 ANQGSEA. The CDR3 sequence is CSAQGPNQPQHF. The CDR3 DNA reads TGCAGCGCACAGGGACCCAATCAGCCCCAGCATTTT. Together with reference TRBV29-1 and TRBJ1-5, the CDR3 gives the full variable domain: SAVISQKPSRDICQRGTSLTIQCQVDSQVTMMFWYRQQPGQSLTLIATANQGSEATYESGFVIDKFPISRPNLTFSTLTVSNMSPEDSSIYLCSAQGPNQPQHFGDGTRLSIL.

V and J are TRBV11-2 and TRBJ2-2; D possibly corresponds to TRBD1 (5 bases). V was shortened by 2 bases and J by 4 bases, with 8 bases between the two germline ends. Germline V gene sequence: CDR1 SGHAT, CDR2 FQNNGV. This CDR3 has 14 residues. The CDR3 nucleotides read TGTGCCAGCAGCTTACTGCAGGGCACCGGGGAGCTGTTTTTT. It yields the protein CASSLLQGTGELFF.

V and J are TRBV9 and TRBJ2-7; D is undetermined. Germline CDR1 reads SGDLS; CDR2 reads YYNGEE. This CDR3 is built from 14 residues. Trimming cost V 0 bases and J 2 bases, with 9 bases left between them. The CDR3 DNA reads as TGTGCCAGCAGCGTAGGGCCAAAACCCTACGAGCAGTACTTC. This encodes CASSVGPKPYEQYF. The full variable domain, its missing parts supplied by reference TRBV9 and TRBJ2-7, is DSGVTQTPKHLITATGQRVTLRCSPRSGDLSVYWYQQSLDQGLQFLIQYYNGEERAKGNILERFSAQQFPDLHSELNLSSLELGDSALYFCASSVGPKPYEQYFGPGTRLTVT.

The gene calls are TRBV4-3 and TRBJ2-7; D possibly corresponds to TRBD1 (6 bases). The CDR3 loop spans 15 amino acids. The V end was cut by 2 bases, the J end by 1 base, with 12 bases between. CDR1 LGHNA and CDR2 YSLEER come from the germline V gene. CDR3 amino acids: CASSQYQGISYEQYF. The CDR3 DNA reads as TGCGCCAGCAGCCAATATCAGGGGATTTCCTACGAGCAGTACTTC.

This chain uses TRBV15 with TRBJ1-3; 8 bases align to TRBD1. CDR3 length equals 16 residues. After removal of 0 bases from V and 6 bases from J, the junction contained 7 bases not matched to a gene. Per germline, CDR1 LNHNV and CDR2 YYDKDF (reference sequence). CDR3 bases: TGTGCCACCAGCAGAGACGACAGGGGAGCCGCAAACACCATATATTTT. Amino acids: CATSRDDRGAANTIYF.

The rearrangement joins TRBV6-1 to TRBJ1-2; 8 bases align to TRBD1. The CDR3 consists of 14 residues. The V gene end was trimmed by 4 bases and the J gene end by 7 bases; junction bases not matched to a gene: 8. The germline V gene has CDR1 MNHNS and CDR2 SASEGT. The CDR3 reads CASSGGDRYSGYTF. CDR3 DNA: TGTGCCAGCAGTGGGGGGGACAGGTATAGTGGCTACACCTTC.

The chain is built from TRBV5-4 and TRBJ1-1, with 7 bases matching TRBD1. The germline V gene has CDR1 SGHNT and CDR2 YYREEE (reference sequence). With 6 bases clipped from V and 5 bases from J, the junction kept 13 bases outside the gene matches. The CDR3 is 15 residues long. The CDR3 sequence is CASTEPTGWGTEAFF. In DNA, the CDR3 is TGTGCCAGCACCGAACCGACAGGGTGGGGGACTGAAGCTTTCTTT.

The V and J genes are TRBV5-6 and TRBJ2-1, with 10 positions matching TRBD2. Trimming cost V 0 bases and J 5 bases; bases outside gene matches: 5. The CDR3 contains 16 residues. Germline loops: CDR1 SGHDT, CDR2 YYEEEE. The CDR3 nucleotides are TGTGCCAGCAGCTTGGTTGTTAGCGGGGGGCACAATGAGCAGTTCTTC. The encoded protein is CASSLVVSGGHNEQFF. Full variable domain (rest looked up from reference TRBV5-6 and TRBJ2-1): DAGVTQSPTHLIKTRGQQVTLRCSPKSGHDTVSWYQQALGQGPQFIFQYYEEEERQRGNFPDRFSGHQFPNYSSELNVNALLLGDSALYLCASSLVVSGGHNEQFFGPGTRLTVL.

The chain combines TRBV10-3 with TRBJ1-5, with 7 positions matching TRBD1. V lost 4 bases and J lost 5; bases outside the gene matches: 5. This CDR3 comprises 14 residues. Germline V CDR1 and CDR2: ENHRY, SYGVKD. CDR3 residues: CAISGSTGDQPQHF. CDR3 coding DNA: TGTGCCATCAGTGGATCTACAGGGGATCAGCCCCAGCATTTT.

The gene calls are TRBV5-1 and TRBJ1-2, with 10 bases aligning to TRBD1. The CDR3 contains 18 residues. The V and J ends lost 2 bases and 8 bases, in that order; junction bases with no gene match: 18. CDR1 is SGHRS, CDR2 YFSETQ, per germline. CDR3 DNA: TGCGCCAGCAGCTTTTTCCGGCTAGGGACAGGGGAATCGCGAGGCTACACCTTC. It is translated as CASSFFRLGTGESRGYTF.

The chain combines TRBV7-9 with TRBJ1-1; 8 positions match TRBD1. In germline, CDR1 is SEHNR, CDR2 FQNEAQ (reference sequence). The length of the CDR3 is 12 residues. V shed 5 bases, J shed 10 bases, and the junction held 6 bases outside the gene matches. The CDR3 sequence is CASSPDREGAFF. In DNA form, the CDR3 reads TGTGCCAGCAGCCCGGACAGGGAGGGAGCTTTCTTT.

V usage is TRBV19 and J usage is TRBJ1-1; no firm D call. The germline V gene encodes CDR1 LNHDA and CDR2 SQIVND (reference sequence). CDR3 length equals 14 residues. V was clipped by 7 bases and J by 0 bases, with 12 bases between them. The CDR3 here is CASNFGVMNTEAFF. The CDR3 DNA reads as TGTGCCAGTAATTTTGGAGTCATGAACACTGAAGCTTTCTTT.

The chain employs TRBV15 and TRBJ1-1, with a possible D match to TRBD1 (6 bases). CDR1 is LNHNV and CDR2 is YYDKDF in the germline V gene (reference sequence). V was shortened by 5 bases and J by 5 bases, with 12 bases between the two germline ends. The CDR3 is 13 amino acids. Here the CDR3 reads CATSQRRGTEAFF. The CDR3 region has the DNA TGTGCCACCAGCCAACGTAGGGGGACTGAAGCTTTCTTT.

The genes are TRBV13 and TRBJ2-7; D unclear. Germline assignment: CDR1 PRHDT and CDR2 FYEKMQ (reference sequence). This CDR3 is built from 13 residues. V was pared by 0 bases and J by 6 bases, with 9 bases between. CDR3: CASSLGPAGEQYF. The CDR3 DNA sequence: TGTGCCAGCAGCTTAGGACCAGCAGGCGAGCAGTACTTC.

The chain carries TRBV9 and TRBJ2-5, with 11 positions matching TRBD1. The CDR3 covers 14 residues. Trimming at V came to 3 bases and at J to 5 bases, leaving 3 bases not matched to a gene. Germline V gene data show CDR1 as SGDLS and CDR2 as YYNGEE. The CDR3 DNA reads TGTGCCAGCAGCGCCGGGACAGGGGGTGAGACCCAGTACTTC. This sequence encodes CASSAGTGGETQYF.